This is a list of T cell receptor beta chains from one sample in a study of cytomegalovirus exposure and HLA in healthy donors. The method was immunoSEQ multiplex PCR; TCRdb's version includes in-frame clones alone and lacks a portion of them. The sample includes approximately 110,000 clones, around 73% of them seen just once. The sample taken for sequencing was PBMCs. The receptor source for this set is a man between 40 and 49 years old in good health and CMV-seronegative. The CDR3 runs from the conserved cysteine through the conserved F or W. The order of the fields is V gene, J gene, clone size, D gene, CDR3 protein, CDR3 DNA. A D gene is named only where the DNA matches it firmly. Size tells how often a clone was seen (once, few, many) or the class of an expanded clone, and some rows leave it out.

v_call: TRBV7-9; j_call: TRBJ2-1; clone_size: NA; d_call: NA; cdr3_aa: CATSGGTGSYNEQFF; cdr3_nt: TGTGCCACTTCCGGGGGTACGGGCTCCTACAATGAGCAGTTCTTC
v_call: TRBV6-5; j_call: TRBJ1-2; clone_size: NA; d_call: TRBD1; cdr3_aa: CASSLQGAEGYTF; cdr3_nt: TGTGCCAGCAGTTTACAGGGGGCTGAAGGCTACACCTTC
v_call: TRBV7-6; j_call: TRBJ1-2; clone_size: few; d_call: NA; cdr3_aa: CASSTRGNYGYTF; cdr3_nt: TGTGCCAGCAGCACCAGGGGTAACTATGGCTACACCTTC
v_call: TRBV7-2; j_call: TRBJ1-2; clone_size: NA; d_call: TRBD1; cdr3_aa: CASSLKGTGAGYTF; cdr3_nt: TGTGCCAGCAGCTTAAAAGGGACAGGGGCCGGCTACACCTTC
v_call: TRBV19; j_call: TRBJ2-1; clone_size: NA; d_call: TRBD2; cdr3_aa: CASSLLAGDPRGQFF; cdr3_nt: TGTGCCAGTAGTCTCCTAGCGGGGGACCCGAGAGGGCAGTTCTTC
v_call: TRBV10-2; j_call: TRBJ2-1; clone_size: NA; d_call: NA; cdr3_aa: CASSGWGAYNEQFF; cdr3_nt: TGCGCCAGCAGTGGGTGGGGGGCCTACAATGAGCAGTTCTTC
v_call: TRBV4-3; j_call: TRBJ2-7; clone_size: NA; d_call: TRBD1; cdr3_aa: CASSQEVGTGAFSYEQYF; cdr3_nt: TGCGCCAGCAGCCAAGAGGTAGGGACAGGGGCCTTCTCCTACGAGCAGTACTTC
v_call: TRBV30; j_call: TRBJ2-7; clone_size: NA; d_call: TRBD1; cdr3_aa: CAWSRDSVLYEQYF; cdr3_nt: TGTGCCTGGAGTCGGGACAGCGTCTTATACGAGCAGTACTTC
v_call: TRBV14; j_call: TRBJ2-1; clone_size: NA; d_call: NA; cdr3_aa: CASSPTKNEQFF; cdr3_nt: TGTGCCAGCAGCCCTACGAAAAATGAGCAGTTCTTC
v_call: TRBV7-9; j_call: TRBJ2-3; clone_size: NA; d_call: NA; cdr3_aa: CASSPREGVWSDTQYF; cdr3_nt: TGTGCCAGCAGCCCCCGTGAGGGGGTATGGTCAGATACGCAGTATTTT
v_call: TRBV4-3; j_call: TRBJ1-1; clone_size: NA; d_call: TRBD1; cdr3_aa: CASSQGTGRAGDPEAFF; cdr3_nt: TGCGCCAGCAGCCAAGGGACAGGGAGGGCGGGTGACCCTGAAGCTTTCTTT
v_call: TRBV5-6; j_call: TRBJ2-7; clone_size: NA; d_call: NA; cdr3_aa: CASSEMLPGIGSYEQYF; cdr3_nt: TGTGCCAGCAGCGAAATGCTCCCGGGGATTGGGTCCTACGAGCAGTACTTC
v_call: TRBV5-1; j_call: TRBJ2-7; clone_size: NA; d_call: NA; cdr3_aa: CASGHEGLGEQYF; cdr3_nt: TGCGCCAGCGGTCATGAGGGACTGGGGGAGCAGTACTTC
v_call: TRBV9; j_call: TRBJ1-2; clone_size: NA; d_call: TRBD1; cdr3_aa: CASSPRPTGENYGYTF; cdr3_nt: TGTGCCAGCAGCCCGAGACCGACAGGGGAAAACTATGGCTACACCTTC
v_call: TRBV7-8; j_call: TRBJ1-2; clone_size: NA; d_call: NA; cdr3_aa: CASSLDGGYGYTF; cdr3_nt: TGTGCCAGCAGCTTAGATGGGGGGTATGGCTACACCTTC
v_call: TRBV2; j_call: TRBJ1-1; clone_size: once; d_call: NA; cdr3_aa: CASSGDTNTEAFF; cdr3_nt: TGTGCCAGCAGTGGAGATACGAACACTGAAGCTTTCTTT
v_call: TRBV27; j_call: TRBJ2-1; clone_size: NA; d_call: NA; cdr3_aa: CASSLGGYNEQFF; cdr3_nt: TGTGCCAGCAGTTTAGGGGGGTACAATGAGCAGTTCTTC
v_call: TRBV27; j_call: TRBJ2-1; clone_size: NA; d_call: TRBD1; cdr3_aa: CASYGTGGHNEQFF; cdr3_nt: TGTGCCAGCTATGGGACAGGGGGCCACAATGAGCAGTTCTTC
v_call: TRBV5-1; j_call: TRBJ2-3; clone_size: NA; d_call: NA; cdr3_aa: CASSQGSGADTQYF; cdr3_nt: TGCGCCAGCAGCCAGGGGAGTGGCGCAGATACGCAGTATTTT
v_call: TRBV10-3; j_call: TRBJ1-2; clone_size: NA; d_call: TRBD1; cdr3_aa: CAISETGASNYGYTF; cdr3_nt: TGTGCCATCAGTGAGACAGGGGCGAGTAACTATGGCTACACCTTC
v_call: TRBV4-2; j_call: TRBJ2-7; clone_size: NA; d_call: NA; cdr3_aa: CASSPPPGDEQYF; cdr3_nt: TGTGCCAGCAGCCCCCCCCCGGGGGACGAGCAGTACTTC
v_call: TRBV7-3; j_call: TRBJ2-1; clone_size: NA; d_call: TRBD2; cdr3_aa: CASSSPGLAGGSSSYNEQFF; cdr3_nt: TGTGCCAGCAGCTCCCCGGGACTAGCGGGGGGCTCGAGCTCCTACAATGAGCAGTTCTTC
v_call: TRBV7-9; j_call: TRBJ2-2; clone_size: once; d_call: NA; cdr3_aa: CASSFVSAGELFF; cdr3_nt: TGTGCCAGCAGCTTCGTAAGCGCCGGGGAGCTGTTTTTT
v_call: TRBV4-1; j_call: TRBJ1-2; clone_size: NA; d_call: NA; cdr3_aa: CASSQLSRDYGYTF; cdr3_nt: TGCGCCAGCAGCCAGCTCTCACGCGATTATGGCTACACCTTC
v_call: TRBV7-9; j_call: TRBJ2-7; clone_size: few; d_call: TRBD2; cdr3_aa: CASRQAGSAYEQYF; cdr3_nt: TGTGCCAGCAGACAAGCGGGGTCAGCCTACGAGCAGTACTTC
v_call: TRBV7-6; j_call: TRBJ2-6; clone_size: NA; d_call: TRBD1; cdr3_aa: CASSLAETGIANVLTF; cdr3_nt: TGTGCCAGCAGCTTAGCGGAGACAGGGATTGCCAACGTCCTGACTTTC
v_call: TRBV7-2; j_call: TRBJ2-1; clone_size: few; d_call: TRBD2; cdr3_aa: CASSTWTSGGNEQFF; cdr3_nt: TGTGCCAGCAGCACATGGACTAGCGGGGGTAATGAGCAGTTCTTC
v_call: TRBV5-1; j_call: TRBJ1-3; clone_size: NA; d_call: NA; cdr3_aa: CASRLDLGASGNTIYF; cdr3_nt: TGCGCCAGCAGACTCGATTTAGGGGCATCAGGAAACACCATATATTTT
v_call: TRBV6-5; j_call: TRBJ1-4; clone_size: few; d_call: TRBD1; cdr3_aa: CASRKTGQVEKLFF; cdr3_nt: TGTGCCAGCAGGAAGACAGGGCAAGTGGAAAAACTGTTTTTT
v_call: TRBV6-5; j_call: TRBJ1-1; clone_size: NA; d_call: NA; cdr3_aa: CASTPASHTEAFF; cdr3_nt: TGTGCCAGCACCCCCGCGTCCCACACTGAAGCTTTCTTT
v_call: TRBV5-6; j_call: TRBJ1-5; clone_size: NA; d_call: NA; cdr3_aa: CASSSQGGNQPQHF; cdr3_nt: TGTGCCAGCAGCTCCCAAGGGGGCAATCAGCCCCAGCATTTT
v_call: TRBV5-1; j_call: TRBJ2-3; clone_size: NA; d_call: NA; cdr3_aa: CASSLGTADTQYF; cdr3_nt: TGCGCCAGCAGCTTGGGGACAGCAGATACGCAGTATTTT
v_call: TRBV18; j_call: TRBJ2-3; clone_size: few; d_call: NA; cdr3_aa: CASSPPLQGITDTQYF; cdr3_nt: TGTGCCAGCTCACCACCGTTACAGGGCATCACAGATACGCAGTATTTT
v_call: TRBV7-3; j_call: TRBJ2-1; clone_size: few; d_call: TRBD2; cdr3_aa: CASSAELAGGLNEQFF; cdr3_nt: TGTGCCAGCAGCGCCGAACTAGCGGGGGGGCTCAATGAGCAGTTCTTC
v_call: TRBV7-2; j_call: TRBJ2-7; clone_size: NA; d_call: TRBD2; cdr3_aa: CASSWGLAGGNEQYF; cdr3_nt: TGTGCCAGCAGCTGGGGACTAGCGGGGGGGAACGAGCAGTACTTC